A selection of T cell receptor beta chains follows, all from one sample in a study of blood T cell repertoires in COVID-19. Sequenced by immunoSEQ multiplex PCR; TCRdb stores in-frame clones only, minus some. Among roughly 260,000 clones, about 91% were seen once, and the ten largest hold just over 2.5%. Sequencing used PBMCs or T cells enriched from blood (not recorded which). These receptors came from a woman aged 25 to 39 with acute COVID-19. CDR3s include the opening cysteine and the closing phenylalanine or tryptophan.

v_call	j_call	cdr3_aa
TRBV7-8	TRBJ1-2	CASSLAARDYGYTF
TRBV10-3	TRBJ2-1	CALISGVNSYNEQFF
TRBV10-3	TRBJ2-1	CAITKTSGGPNEQFF
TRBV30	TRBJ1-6	CAWSVLGQGNSPLHF
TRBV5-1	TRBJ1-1	CASSFQGVTEAFF
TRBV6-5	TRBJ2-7	CASSQDRGGYEQYF
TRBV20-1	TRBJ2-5	CSASTSGGGPLQETQYF
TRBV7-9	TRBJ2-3	CASSFGRQFTDTQYF
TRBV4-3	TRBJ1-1	CASSYLGDGNNMNTEAFF
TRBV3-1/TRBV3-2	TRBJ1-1	CASSPGDRGPNTEAFF
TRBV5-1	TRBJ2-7	CASSYNDQAGTYEQYF
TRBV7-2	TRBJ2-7	CASSLGAGGYYEQYF
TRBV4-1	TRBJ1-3	CASSHPGEGSGNTIYF
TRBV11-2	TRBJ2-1	CASSPLRVRGGIEQFF
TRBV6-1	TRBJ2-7	CASSSQQRVSYEQYF
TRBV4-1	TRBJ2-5	CASSRIAGGDQETQYF
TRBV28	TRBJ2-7	CASDSPTANYEQYF
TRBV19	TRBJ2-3	CASSIGPGPDTQYF
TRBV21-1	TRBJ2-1	CASSKAGGNEQFF
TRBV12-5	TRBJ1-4	CASGFLLGAKEEKLFF
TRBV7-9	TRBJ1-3	CASSSPFQAGNTIYF
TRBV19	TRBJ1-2	CASTLAPGGEYYGYTF
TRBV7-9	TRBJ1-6	CASSLGQDYSPLHF
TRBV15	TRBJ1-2	CATSRGRQGIGYTF
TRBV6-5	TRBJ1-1	CASSPDRGTEAFF
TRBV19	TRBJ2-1	CASSLGGRLSYNEQFF
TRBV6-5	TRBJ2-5	CASSNFDQGQETQYF
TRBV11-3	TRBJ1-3	CASSLDSSGNTIYF